This TCR beta chain was observed in a study of regulatory T cells in long-lasting Graves disease. Study findings and constraints: With persistent disease, TRBV28, TRBJ1-2 and TRBJ2-5 were the favored segments. Persistent Graves' patients showed a TCR diversity that was lower than that of newly diagnosed ones.

This clonotype was seen at least ten times. The antigen remains undetermined. In building TCR beta libraries, iRepertoire HTBI primers were used together with Arm-PCR of CDR3 regions. In TCRdb, the multiplex PCR reads were re-called with MiXCR into one record per CDR3 protein. The sample gives a few hundred thousand distinct CDR3 sequences, approximately 23% of which show up once; over 10% is in the top ten. V lost 4 bases and J lost 1, with 10 bases in between. The germline V gene has CDR1 MNHEY and CDR2 SMNVEV (reference sequence). The CDR3 length is 14 residues. Time point given: persistent/refractory GD, antithyroid drugs over 5 years with positive TRAb. Construction of the TCR library relied on RNA isolated from PBMCs. Xi'an, China, was home to the endocrinology department that provided patients.

The chain recombines TRBV27 with TRBJ1-1; no clear D gene. This material consisted of peripheral blood mononuclear cells (PBMCs), taken when the disease was refractory, from a patient treated with antithyroid drugs. The clonotype comes from a female donor with Graves disease. CDR3 in DNA: TGTGCCAGCAGTTCCCAATATTCGAACACTGAAGCTTTCTTT. Residues: CASSSQYSNTEAFF.